The 31 T cell receptor beta chains presented below share a single source sample, sequenced in a study of OX40 agonist ivuxolimab in advanced cancers. Libraries were constructed by the immunoSEQ multiplex PCR assay. The source is immuneACCESS, and TCRdb retained only in-frame sequences with V and J called. Part of the clones is not carried over; for the studies checked, unresolved V genes explain less than half of this, and the remainder is unexplained. For this sample there are tens of thousands of clones; about 88% appear just once. The ten largest clones capture less than 0.85% of the sample. The sample here was CD4+ or CD8+ T cells sorted from blood, taken in a trial of the OX40 agonist ivuxolimab. The receptors here all came from an adult with an advanced solid tumor such as melanoma, head and neck, liver or kidney cancer.

This chain uses TRBV2 with TRBJ2-6; D possibly uses TRBD1 or TRBD2 (6 bases each). This CDR3 contains 15 residues. The germline V and J ends were trimmed by 3 bases and 4 bases, with 10 bases remaining between them. Germline V lookup: CDR1 SNHLY, CDR2 FYNNEI. The CDR3 loop is CASSDGGAGANVLTF. The CDR3 region has the DNA TGTGCCAGCAGTGACGGGGGCGCAGGGGCCAACGTCCTGACTTTC.

This chain links TRBV7-9 with TRBJ1-3, with D maybe TRBD1 (5 bases). The germline gives CDR1 SEHNR, CDR2 FQNEAQ (reference sequence). Trimming pared 4 bases from V and 7 bases from J, leaving 11 bases between. The CDR3 sequence is 13 residues long. The CDR3 nucleotides read TGTGCCAGCAGCTGGGGGTCGGCGAACACCATATATTTT. It codes for CASSWGSANTIYF.

V gene TRBV7-3 combines with J gene TRBJ2-1, with TRBD1 matching over 10 bases. The CDR3 has 16 amino acids. V was pared by 1 base and J by 8 bases, with 8 bases of the junction left unmatched. Looked up from germline, CDR1 is SGHTA and CDR2 is FQGTGA. CDR3 loop: CASSLRSGQGRHEQFF. The CDR3 nucleotides are TGTGCCAGCAGCTTAAGGTCGGGACAGGGGAGGCATGAGCAGTTCTTC.

The chain couples TRBV19 to TRBJ2-3; D is undetermined. V dropped 3 bases and J dropped 1 base, with 5 bases sitting between them. The germline V gene encodes CDR1 LNHDA and CDR2 SQIVND (reference sequence). CDR3 size: 13 residues. In nucleotides, the CDR3 is TGTGCCAGTAGTATTGGACGCACAGATACGCAGTATTTT. Protein: CASSIGRTDTQYF.

Here the CDR3 reads CASSPGGPGETQYF. The CDR3 nucleotides are TGTGCCAGCAGCCCCGGCGGACCGGGGGAGACCCAGTACTTC. V usage is TRBV7-2 and J usage is TRBJ2-5; perhaps TRBD2 as D (5 bases). CDR1 and CDR2 from the germline V gene are SGHTA and FQGNSA. V lost 5 bases and J 5 bases, leaving 15 bases between the germline ends. The CDR3 runs to 14 residues.

The chain employs TRBV5-4 and TRBJ1-6, with 9 bases that match TRBD1. Germline lookup yields CDR1 SGHNT and CDR2 YYREEE (reference sequence). This CDR3 comprises 14 residues. Trimming cost V 0 bases and J 8 bases; bases outside gene matches: 0. The CDR3 DNA sequence: TGTGCCAGCAGCTTGGGGACAGGGGATTCACCCCTCCACTTT. Amino acid sequence: CASSLGTGDSPLHF.

V gene TRBV19 combines with J gene TRBJ2-2; D may match TRBD1 or TRBD2 (5 bases each). Germline assignment: CDR1 LNHDA and CDR2 SQIVND (reference sequence). With 3 bases removed from V and 4 bases from J, the gap between germline ends came to 12 bases. The CDR3 loop spans 15 amino acids. The CDR3 DNA reads as TGTGCCAGTAGTATTATGAGGGGCTCCACCGGGGAGCTGTTTTTT. The encoded protein is CASSIMRGSTGELFF.

In regard to this clone: Mismatch with germline at one junction end may stem from a read error. The CDR3 here is CASSLAGGTGELFF. The CDR3 coding sequence is TGTGCCAGCAGCCTAGCGGGAGGAACCGGGGAGCTGTTTTTT. V and J are TRBV7-6 and TRBJ2-2; TRBD2 agrees at 11 bases. Germline CDR1 reads SGHVS; CDR2 reads FNYEAQ. The CDR3 has 14 residues.

The rearrangement joins TRBV19 to TRBJ2-5, with no clear D. CDR1 and CDR2 from the germline V gene are LNHDA and SQIVND (reference sequence). The CDR3 has 12 amino acids. Between the trimmed V and J ends, which lost 8 bases and 4 bases, there was a span of 11 bases. CDR3: CASATNGETQYF. Written as DNA, the CDR3 is TGTGCCAGTGCTACTAACGGAGAGACCCAGTACTTC.

The genes are TRBV7-6 and TRBJ2-1, with D maybe TRBD2 (5 bases). Germline V lookup: CDR1 SGHVS, CDR2 FNYEAQ. The CDR3 consists of 15 residues. The V end was cut by 1 base, the J end by 1 base, with 8 bases between. The CDR3 is CASSLGGLSYNEQFF. CDR3 nucleotides: TGTGCCAGCAGCTTAGGCGGGTTATCCTACAATGAGCAGTTCTTC.

The chain joins TRBV2 to TRBJ1-5; TRBD1 matches 9 bases. With V trimmed by 8 bases and J by 4 bases, 12 bases remained unmatched. This CDR3 contains 16 residues. From germline, CDR1 is SNHLY and CDR2 FYNNEI. This chain's CDR3 is CASRTGVGVGNQPQHF. CDR3 nucleotide sequence: TGTGCCAGCCGGACAGGGGTAGGTGTAGGGAATCAGCCCCAGCATTTT.

The chain couples TRBV4-1 to TRBJ2-3, with 9 bases matching TRBD1. Germline lookup yields CDR1 MGHRA and CDR2 YSYEKL. The V gene end was trimmed by 4 bases and the J gene end by 0 bases; junction bases not matched to a gene: 2. The CDR3 length is 15 residues. The CDR3 bases are TGCGCCAGCAGCCTACAGGGGGCTAGCACAGATACGCAGTATTTT. As protein: CASSLQGASTDTQYF.

A note on this clone: One end of the junction varies from germline; a read error may be responsible. This chain uses TRBV7-7 with TRBJ2-5; 10 bases line up with TRBD2. The CDR3 has 14 residues. Germline V lookup: CDR1 SSHAT, CDR2 FNYEAQ (reference sequence). In DNA, the CDR3 is TGTGCTAGCAGCTCACTGACTAGCGGGGAGACCCAGTACTTC. This gives the protein CASSSLTSGETQYF.

This chain uses TRBV11-2 with TRBJ2-7; 7 positions match TRBD1. This CDR3 is 15 amino acids long. The V and J ends lost 5 bases and 3 bases, in that order; junction bases with no gene match: 10. Germline lookup yields CDR1 SGHAT and CDR2 FQNNGV. In DNA, the CDR3 is TGTGCCAGCAGCCTATCCGGGACAGAAAGCTACGAGCAGTACTTC. Amino acids: CASSLSGTESYEQYF.

The gene calls are TRBV30 and TRBJ2-1; D unresolved. The germline V gene has CDR1 GTSNPN and CDR2 SVGIG (reference sequence). CDR3 size: 15 residues. Deletions cut 0 bases from V and 0 bases from J, with 9 bases between. CDR3 DNA sequence: TGTGCCTGGAGTGTACGAACGTCCTCCTACAATGAGCAGTTCTTC. Translation: CAWSVRTSSYNEQFF.

This chain uses TRBV18 with TRBJ1-1, with a possible D match to TRBD1 (5 bases). CDR3 size: 15 residues. V was clipped by 4 bases and J by 0 bases, with 12 bases between them. Germline CDR1 is KGHSH and CDR2 is LQKENI. The CDR3 region has the DNA TGTGCCAGCTCACGACTTGAAGGGGTGAACACTGAAGCTTTCTTT. Its protein product is CASSRLEGVNTEAFF.

CDR3 DNA sequence: TGTGCCAGCAGCGTAGGGACTAGCGGAGAAGGCCCTACCTACGAGCAGTACTTC. It is translated as CASSVGTSGEGPTYEQYF. The chain has TRBV9 and TRBJ2-7; TRBD2 matches 10 bases. Germline CDR1 and CDR2: SGDLS and YYNGEE. Germline trimming cut 0 bases from V and 2 bases from J; bases unmatched to any gene: 11. This CDR3 comprises 18 residues.

J is TRBJ2-3 and V is TRBV6-6; no clear D. Germline CDR1 MNHNY, CDR2 SVGAGI (reference sequence). Trimming cost V 4 bases and J 0 bases, with 8 bases left between them. The CDR3 contains 14 residues. The CDR3 DNA follows: TGTGCCAGCAGTTCCCAGACTAGCACAGATACGCAGTATTTT. It is translated as CASSSQTSTDTQYF.

The rearrangement uses TRBV6-5 and TRBJ2-2, with D perhaps given as TRBD1 or TRBD2 (6 bases each). Germline V gene data show CDR1 as MNHEY and CDR2 as SVGAGI. The CDR3 length is 16 residues. Trimming removed 2 bases at V and 7 bases at J, with 17 bases between. In nucleotides, the CDR3 is TGTGCCAGCAGTTACCGCGGGACACAAAGCGTCGGGGAGCTGTTTTTT. Protein product: CASSYRGTQSVGELFF.

This clone was observed a single time. The rearrangement uses TRBV28 and TRBJ1-5, with D possibly being TRBD1 (5 bases). The CDR3 consists of 12 residues. Germline V lookup: CDR1 MDHEN, CDR2 SYDVKM. V lost 7 bases, J lost 6 bases, and 10 bases lay in between. The CDR3 protein is CASTWRGQPQHF. The CDR3 region has the DNA TGTGCCAGCACCTGGAGGGGTCAGCCCCAGCATTTT.

The gene calls are TRBV27 and TRBJ2-7, with TRBD2 as a possible D gene (5 bases). Looked up from germline, CDR1 is MNHEY and CDR2 is SMNVEV (reference sequence). V gave up 5 bases and J gave up 3 bases, with 14 bases separating them. This CDR3 has 14 amino acids. In DNA form, the CDR3 reads TGTGCCAGCAGTACGGGAAGGTCGAGCTACGAGCAGTACTTC. It encodes CASSTGRSSYEQYF.

The chain employs TRBV27 and TRBJ2-3, with 11 bases fitting TRBD2. Germline CDR1 and CDR2: MNHEY and SMNVEV (reference sequence). The CDR3 loop spans 15 amino acids. With 7 bases clipped from V and 1 base from J, the junction kept 4 bases outside the gene matches. CDR3 region: CASTLAGEGTDTQYF. The DNA of the CDR3 is TGTGCCAGCACACTAGCGGGAGAGGGCACAGATACGCAGTATTTT.

The chain joins TRBV7-2 to TRBJ2-2; D may match TRBD1 or TRBD2 (6 bases each). Germline CDR1 is SGHTA and CDR2 is FQGNSA. Trimming stripped 8 bases from V and 1 base from J, with 20 bases between. There are 17 residues in the CDR3. The CDR3 loop is CASLGGRGPVNTGELFF. CDR3 DNA sequence: TGTGCCAGCTTAGGGGGGAGAGGGCCTGTGAACACCGGGGAGCTGTTTTTT.

This CDR3 is CASSEDFSSTGNTIYF. The CDR3 region has the DNA TGTGCCAGCAGTGAAGATTTCTCCTCGACTGGAAACACCATATATTTT. This chain joins TRBV6-1 and TRBJ1-3; D unclear. Germline CDR1 is MNHNS and CDR2 is SASEGT. The CDR3 is made up of 16 amino acids. V lost 1 base and J lost 2, with 12 bases in between.

This clone was recorded only once. The V gene is TRBV27, the J gene TRBJ2-3, with unresolved D. This CDR3 has 12 amino acids. V gave up 5 bases and J gave up 1 base, with 4 bases separating them. Germline CDR1 MNHEY, CDR2 SMNVEV (reference sequence). The CDR3 coding sequence is TGTGCCAGCAGTCCGCGCACAGATACGCAGTATTTT. This encodes CASSPRTDTQYF.

The chain carries TRBV9 and TRBJ1-4; D unresolved. V gave up 3 bases and J gave up 4 bases, with 10 bases separating them. Germline assignment: CDR1 SGDLS and CDR2 YYNGEE. The CDR3 length is 14 residues. The DNA for the CDR3 is TGTGCCAGCAGCGGGTCCTCCTTTAATGAAAAACTGTTTTTT. Its protein product is CASSGSSFNEKLFF. Full variable domain (remainder filled in from reference TRBV9 and TRBJ1-4): DSGVTQTPKHLITATGQRVTLRCSPRSGDLSVYWYQQSLDQGLQFLIQYYNGEERAKGNILERFSAQQFPDLHSELNLSSLELGDSALYFCASSGSSFNEKLFFGSGTQLSVL.

The chain combines TRBV15 with TRBJ2-1; D not certain. V dropped 0 bases and J dropped 3 bases, with 9 bases sitting between them. CDR1 LNHNV and CDR2 YYDKDF come from the germline V gene (reference sequence). This CDR3 is 15 amino acids long. This chain's CDR3 is CATSRDRLLYNEQFF. CDR3 in DNA: TGTGCCACCAGCAGAGACAGACTCCTCTACAATGAGCAGTTCTTC.

This chain connects TRBV5-6 to TRBJ2-2; 10 positions agree with TRBD1. Germline lookup yields CDR1 SGHDT and CDR2 YYEEEE. This CDR3 region has 15 residues. V lost 2 bases and J lost 9; bases outside the gene matches: 7. CDR3 sequence: CASSFLGDRGRELFF. CDR3 nucleotide sequence: TGTGCCAGCAGCTTCCTCGGGGACAGGGGAAGGGAGCTGTTTTTT.

The chain uses TRBV5-6 and TRBJ2-5; tentatively, D is TRBD2 (6 bases). Germline values: CDR1 SGHDT, CDR2 YYEEEE. The V and J ends lost 4 bases and 3 bases respectively, with 16 bases between them. This CDR3 contains 15 residues. DNA of the CDR3: TGTGCCAGCAGCGGCAAGGGACTTGCGAAAGAGACCCAGTACTTC. Amino acid sequence: CASSGKGLAKETQYF. The variable domain in full, with the rest retrieved from reference TRBV5-6 and TRBJ2-5, is DAGVTQSPTHLIKTRGQQVTLRCSPKSGHDTVSWYQQALGQGPQFIFQYYEEEERQRGNFPDRFSGHQFPNYSSELNVNALLLGDSALYLCASSGKGLAKETQYFGPGTRLLVL.

This clone was recorded only once. The junction does not match germline at one end; this may be a read error. V gene TRBV7-7 combines with J gene TRBJ1-3, with D perhaps TRBD1 (5 bases). The CDR3 runs 15 residues. CDR1 SSHAT and CDR2 FNYEAQ come from the germline V gene (reference sequence). CDR3: CASSPGDHSGNTIYF. The CDR3 nucleotides are TGTGCTAGCAGCCCCGGGGACCACTCTGGAAACACCATATATTTT.

The chain is built from TRBV5-1 and TRBJ2-5; tentative D call: TRBD1 (6 bases). The CDR3 runs 14 residues. Germline CDR1 reads SGHRS; CDR2 reads YFSETQ. V dropped 2 bases and J dropped 2 bases, with 10 bases sitting between them. CDR3 protein: CASSFTTGQETQYF. CDR3 bases: TGCGCCAGCAGCTTTACTACAGGGCAAGAGACCCAGTACTTC.